These 3 T cell receptor beta chains share one sample of origin, sequenced in a study of cytomegalovirus exposure and HLA in healthy donors. With 60 Vbeta and 13 Jbeta primers, the PCR was carried out. Clones were read by immunoSEQ multiplex PCR, and TCRdb kept only the in-frame ones, dropping some. Here the sample table reports around 31,000 clones. Sequenced input: PBMCs. These receptors were obtained from a man aged 30 to 39 in good health and CMV-seronegative.

This rearrangement joins TRBV14 to TRBJ1-3; D uncertain. Trimming removed 1 base from V and 4 bases from J, with 5 bases in between. The CDR3 is made up of 13 amino acids. The germline V gene encodes CDR1 SGHDN and CDR2 FVKESK. The CDR3 is CASSQVSGNTIYF. In DNA form, the CDR3 reads TGTGCCAGCAGCCAAGTGTCAGGAAACACCATATATTTT.

This chain links TRBV7-8 with TRBJ1-1, with a possible D match to TRBD1 (5 bases). There are 14 residues in the CDR3. V lost 8 bases to trimming and J lost 5 bases, with 18 bases between them. Per germline, CDR1 SGHVS and CDR2 FQNEAQ. CDR3 sequence (DNA): TGTGCCAGCGGTACCTACTTGGAGGGGACTGAAGCTTTCTTT. Protein: CASGTYLEGTEAFF.

V usage is TRBV20-1 and J usage is TRBJ2-5; possibly TRBD2 for D (6 bases). This CDR3 has 11 amino acids. Germline V CDR1 and CDR2: DFQATT, SNEGSKA (reference sequence). The ends were cut back, 5 bases at V and 5 bases at J, with 9 bases in the middle. Here the CDR3 reads CSAAEGETQYF. DNA for the CDR3: TGCAGTGCTGCGGAGGGGGAGACCCAGTACTTC.